The 29 T cell receptor beta chains below come from one sample, sequenced in a study of tumor and adjacent non-tumor tissue in lung cancer. This sample's RNA came from whole unsorted tissue. Three rounds of nested PCR, following a modified ARM-PCR protocol, produced the TCRbeta library. One entry per CDR3 protein, called by TCRdb with MiXCR from the multiplex PCR reads. The top ten clones hold roughly 14% of a sample with more than 75,000 distinct CDR3 sequences, around 80% of them seen once. The specimen sequenced was lung tumor tissue. The receptors come from a woman between 45 and 60 years old with non-small cell lung cancer.

As for this clonotype: This CDR3 fails to terminate in the conserved phenylalanine or tryptophan, so it likely reflects a read error. The rearrangement links TRBV10-3 to TRBJ1-4; 8 bases match TRBD1. From germline, CDR1 is ENHRY and CDR2 SYGVKD. CDR3 length: 15 residues. J gave up 8 bases and V 7 bases, and 12 bases lay outside the gene matches. The CDR3 reads CAIIEHTGGGEKLFL. The CDR3 region has the DNA TGTGCCATCATTGAACACACAGGGGGAGGGGAAAAACTGTTTTTA.

Comments on this clonotype: The conserved phenylalanine or tryptophan is not found at the CDR3 terminus, so this likely reflects a read error. The genes are TRBV5-1 and TRBJ2-3; the D call may be TRBD1 or TRBD2 (5 bases each). Germline CDR1 and CDR2: SGHRS and YFSETQ. CDR3 size: 16 residues. Between the trimmed V and J ends, which lost 3 bases and 4 bases, there was a span of 18 bases. CDR3 protein: CASSSEVVGVADTQYY. The DNA for the CDR3 is TGCGCCAGCAGCTCGGAGGTGGTAGGGGTTGCAGATACGCAGTATTAT.

About this clonotype itself: Compared with germline, one end of the junction differs, possibly owing to a read error. The rearrangement uses TRBV4-3 and TRBJ2-7; possibly TRBD1 for D (6 bases). The CDR3 is made up of 14 amino acids. Looked up from germline, CDR1 is LGHNA and CDR2 is YSLEER. The CDR3, as DNA: TGCGCCAGAAGCCACACAGGGTTTTTGGATGAGCAGTACTTC. It is translated as CARSHTGFLDEQYF.

Concerning this clonotype itself: At one end, the junction sequence differs from germline, possibly due to a read error. This rearrangement joins TRBV20-1 to TRBJ2-7; D is uncertain. This CDR3 spans 13 amino acids. The germline V gene encodes CDR1 DFQATT and CDR2 SNEGSKA (reference sequence). The CDR3 loop reads CSDRDRTEYEHYF. In nucleotides, the CDR3 is TGCAGTGATAGAGATCGGACGGAATACGAGCACTACTTC.

The genes are TRBV6-1 and TRBJ2-7, with a possible D match to TRBD2 (5 bases). Germline V gene sequence: CDR1 MNHNS, CDR2 SASEGT. The CDR3 has 13 amino acids. CDR3 sequence reads: CASSGVTSYEQYF. The CDR3 DNA sequence: TGTGCTAGTTCCGGGGTCACGTCCTACGAGCAGTACTTC.

By frequency in the sample, this clonotype is medium-sized (0.01 to 0.1%). The chain carries TRBV20-1 and TRBJ1-1; 7 bases fit TRBD1. The CDR3 is 11 amino acids. The J segment lost 10 bases and the V segment lost 3 bases, leaving 5 bases of the junction unmatched. Germline V lookup: CDR1 DFQATT, CDR2 SNEGSKA (reference sequence). CDR3 residues: CSASPDRVAFF. For the CDR3, the DNA is TGCAGTGCTAGTCCTGACAGGGTAGCTTTCTTT.

V and J are TRBV6-6 and TRBJ1-2; 7 bases match TRBD1. Germline V gene sequence: CDR1 MNHNY, CDR2 SVGAGI (reference sequence). The J segment lost 10 bases and the V segment lost 8 bases, leaving 16 bases of the junction unmatched. The CDR3 is 14 residues long. The CDR3 DNA reads TGTGCCAGCGGTTTCACAGGGGCGGAGAATGACTACACCTTC. Its protein is CASGFTGAENDYTF.

This clonotype came up once. The junction departs from germline at one end; a sequencing error may be responsible. This sequence joins TRBV10-3 and TRBJ2-6; 7 bases match TRBD1. Per germline, CDR1 ENHRY and CDR2 SYGVKD. The CDR3 sequence is 16 residues long. The CDR3 region is CAISRTGLSEANVLTF. CDR3 DNA: TGTGCCATCAGCAGGACAGGTTTATCTGAGGCCAACGTCCTGACTTTC.

As for this clonotype: This may be a read error, as it is one base from a much larger clone. The J gene is TRBJ1-5, the V gene TRBV7-8; 8 bases fit TRBD1. CDR1 and CDR2 (germline): SGHVS, FQNEAQ. This CDR3 comprises 15 residues. The CDR3 coding sequence is TGTGTCAGCAGCTTGGACAGGGTAAACAATCAGCCCCAGCATTTT. Encoded protein: CVSSLDRVNNQPQHF.

V gene TRBV11-2 combines with J gene TRBJ2-2; perhaps TRBD1 as D (5 bases). V was clipped by 5 bases and J by 2 bases, with 9 bases between them. This CDR3 is built from 14 residues. Germline V gives CDR1 SGHAT, CDR2 FQNNGV. The CDR3 sequence is CASSLDTNTGELFF. CDR3 nucleotide sequence: TGTGCCAGCAGCCTGGACACTAACACCGGGGAGCTGTTTTTT.

The chain combines TRBV4-3 with TRBJ1-1; D is uncertain. The CDR3 sequence is 14 residues long. V lost 0 bases, J lost 7 bases, and 12 bases lay in between. The germline CDR1 and CDR2 sequences are LGHNA and YSLEER. The DNA of the CDR3 is TGCGCCAGCAGCCAAGATAAGGTAGCTAATGAAGCTTTCTTT. It encodes CASSQDKVANEAFF.

On this clonotype: Here the CDR3 omits its conserved ending phenylalanine or tryptophan, so a read error is the likely source. The J gene is TRBJ2-1, the V gene TRBV12-3 or TRBV12-4; D is possibly TRBD1 (5 bases). The CDR3 is 13 residues long. CDR3 sequence reads: CVSRVAGYNEQFL. In DNA, the CDR3 is TGTGTCAGCAGGGTGGCTGGGTATAATGAGCAGTTCCTC.

About this clonotype: One end of the junction fails to match germline, which may point to a read error. This chain joins TRBV11-2 and TRBJ2-1, with 10 bases that match TRBD2. This CDR3 has 15 residues. CDR1 and CDR2 from the germline V gene are SGHAT and FQNNGV. The CDR3 loop reads CARSFIAGGNNEQFF. In DNA form, the CDR3 reads TGCGCCAGGAGCTTCATAGCGGGAGGAAACAATGAGCAGTTCTTC. Combining the CDR3 with reference TRBV11-2 and TRBJ2-1 gives the whole variable domain EAGVAQSPRYKIIEKRQSVAFWCNPISGHATLYWYQQILGQGPKLLIQFQNNGVVDDSQLPKDRFSAERLKGVDSTLKIQPAKLEDSAVYLCARSFIAGGNNEQFFGPGTRLTVL.

The chain couples TRBV12-3 or TRBV12-4 to TRBJ1-3, with D unclear. The CDR3 runs to 15 residues. V lost 7 bases to trimming and J lost 0 bases, with 13 bases between them. Here the CDR3 reads CASIKTPASGNTIYF. For the CDR3, the DNA is TGTGCCAGCATCAAGACACCTGCCTCTGGAAACACCATATATTTT.

About this clonotype: The germline gene is not matched at one end of the junction; a read error may be the cause. This rearrangement joins TRBV11-2 to TRBJ2-7; tentatively, D is TRBD2 (5 bases). Per germline, CDR1 SGHAT and CDR2 FQNNGV. The CDR3 contains 15 residues. CDR3 loop: CASGLELGRSYVQYF. As DNA, the CDR3 is TGTGCCAGCGGCTTAGAATTAGGGAGATCCTACGTGCAGTACTTC.

With respect to this clonotype: Germline and junction disagree at one end, which may indicate a read error. This chain joins TRBV10-1 and TRBJ2-2, with D tentatively TRBD2 (5 bases). CDR3 size: 18 residues. CDR1 and CDR2 from the germline V gene are WNHNN and SYGVQD (reference sequence). Here the CDR3 DNA reads TGCACCAGCAGTGAATTCTCCAGCGGTAGCGTCGACACCGGGGAGTTGTTTTTT. It yields the protein CTSSEFSSGSVDTGELFF.

On this clonotype: Germline is not matched at one junction end, which may reflect a read error. The chain is built from TRBV5-1 and TRBJ2-2; D is perhaps TRBD1 (6 bases). The CDR3 has 15 residues. Germline V gene data show CDR1 as SGHRS and CDR2 as YFSETQ. The CDR3 region has the DNA TGCGCCAGTAGGGAGAGACAGGCGAACACCGGGGAGCTGTTATTT. Amino acids: CASRERQANTGELLF.

In this sample, this clonotype turned up once. One end of the junction is discordant with germline, which a read error may explain. V and J are TRBV6-1 and TRBJ2-7, with D tentatively TRBD1 or TRBD2 (5 bases each). The CDR3 is made up of 15 amino acids. Per germline, CDR1 MNHNS and CDR2 SASEGT. The CDR3 DNA sequence: TGTGCCAGCAGTGCCCGGGACCCCATCCACTATGAGCAGCACTTC. Amino acids: CASSARDPIHYEQHF.

Comments on this clonotype: A junction boundary mismatches the germline segment, possibly from a read error. The V gene is TRBV4-1, the J gene TRBJ2-6, with D perhaps given as TRBD1 or TRBD2 (5 bases each). CDR1 is MGHRA, CDR2 YSYEKL, per germline. The CDR3 totals 17 residues. The CDR3 DNA follows: TGTGCCAGCAGCCCCGACTTGGGGGAACTTGGGGCCAACGTCCTGACTTTC. Amino acid sequence: CASSPDLGELGANVLTF.

This clonotype has ten or more counts. The chain employs TRBV28 and TRBJ2-6; 8 bases are a match to TRBD1. Germline V CDR1 and CDR2: MDHEN, SYDVKM. The CDR3 contains 15 residues. The V and J ends lost 5 bases and 2 bases, in that order; junction bases with no gene match: 2. The CDR3 here is CASSPDRAGANVLTF. In DNA form, the CDR3 reads TGTGCCAGCAGTCCGGACAGGGCTGGGGCCAACGTCCTGACTTTC. The variable domain in full, with the rest retrieved from reference TRBV28 and TRBJ2-6, is DVKVTQSSRYLVKRTGEKVFLECVQDMDHENMFWYRQDPGLGLRLIYFSYDVKMKEKGDIPEGYSVSREKKERFSLILESASTNQTSMYLCASSPDRAGANVLTFGAGSRLTVL.

In its sample, this clonotype was seen many times. The rearrangement joins TRBV7-9 to TRBJ2-7; 8 bases map to TRBD2. This CDR3 contains 15 residues. V was pared by 1 base and J by 5 bases, with 7 bases of the junction left unmatched. Germline V gives CDR1 SEHNR, CDR2 FQNEAQ (reference sequence). The CDR3 DNA sequence: TGTGCCAGCAGCTTAGGCGGGGGACTAGTCCACGAGCAGTACTTC. Its translation is CASSLGGGLVHEQYF.

This clonotype was detected a few times. The germline gene is not matched at one end of the junction; a read error may be the cause. The V gene is TRBV4-1, the J gene TRBJ1-5, with TRBD1 identical over 9 bases. The germline V gene encodes CDR1 MGHRA and CDR2 YSYEKL. This CDR3 is built from 16 residues. The CDR3, as DNA: TGCGCCAGCAGCGCCCGACAGGGGGACGGTAGTCAGCCCCAGCATTTC. It yields the protein CASSARQGDGSQPQHF.

V and J are TRBV12-3 or TRBV12-4 and TRBJ2-3, with D hard to call. The DNA end favors TRBJ1-5, so the J call may be wrong. The CDR3 is 18 residues long. CDR3 region: CASSFPTLSWRLGDTQHF. The CDR3 DNA is TGTGCCAGCAGTTTCCCCACCCTTAGCTGGAGGCTGGGAGATACGCAGCATTTT.

A remark on this clonotype: With a much larger clone just one base away, this may be a read error. In DNA, the CDR3 is TGTGCCAGCTGCTTAGTCCGAGAGACCCAGTACTTC. This encodes CASCLVRETQYF. The chain carries TRBV7-9 and TRBJ2-5; no firm D call. This CDR3 region has 12 residues. Per the germline V gene, CDR1 is SEHNR and CDR2 is FQNEAQ (reference sequence).

On this clonotype itself: One junction end disagrees with the germline gene, perhaps due to a read error. This chain joins TRBV11-2 and TRBJ2-5; a possible D gene is TRBD2 (5 bases). CDR1 is SGHAT and CDR2 is FQNNGV in the germline V gene. The CDR3 is 12 residues long. DNA of the CDR3: TGTGTCAGCAGCCTTACAGAGGAGGCCCAGTACTTC. Translated: CVSSLTEEAQYF.

In the case of this clonotype: An end of the junction differs from the germline gene, which may be a read error. In DNA, the CDR3 is TGTGCCATCAGTGAGATGGCTAGCGGGAGGAAGGACACCGGGGAGCTGTTTTTT. This translates into CAISEMASGRKDTGELFF. The chain uses TRBV6-1 and TRBJ2-2; 11 nucleotides line up with TRBD2. The CDR3 is 18 amino acids. In germline, CDR1 is MNHNS, CDR2 SASEGT.

This clonotype appeared a few times. The conserved closing phenylalanine or tryptophan is absent in this CDR3, likely reflecting a read error. The limits of the CDR3 on the DNA are not certain, so only TCRdb's listed CDR3 is given. The rearrangement uses TRBV6-6 and TRBJ1-2. The CDR3 has 11 residues if both end residues are counted. The germline V gene encodes CDR1 MNHNY and CDR2 SVGAGI (reference sequence). This CDR3 reads CASSLNYGFTV.

On this clonotype itself: A read error may produce the germline difference seen at one junction end. The chain combines TRBV20-1 with TRBJ1-1; no definite D call. The germline CDR1 and CDR2 sequences are DFQATT and SNEGSKA (reference sequence). The CDR3 has 13 amino acids. CDR3 protein: CSVDGQVNTEAFF. In DNA, the CDR3 is TGTAGTGTTGATGGGCAGGTGAACACTGAAGCTTTCTTT.

For this clonotype: The conserved closing phenylalanine or tryptophan is absent in this CDR3, likely reflecting a read error. CDR3 protein: CSASGDRGHPTYEQYY. CDR3 sequence (DNA): TGCAGTGCTAGTGGGGACAGGGGGCATCCGACCTACGAGCAGTACTAC. The chain employs TRBV20-1 and TRBJ2-7; TRBD1 aligns across 12 bases. CDR3 length: 16 amino acids. Germline trimming cut 3 bases from V and 2 bases from J; bases unmatched to any gene: 8. CDR1 and CDR2 (germline): DFQATT, SNEGSKA (reference sequence).